The 20 T cell receptor beta chains in this list originate from one sample, sequenced in a study of glioma-infiltrating T cells after dendritic cell vaccination. Data came from immunoSEQ multiplex PCR; TCRdb stores just in-frame clones and leaves some out. Found here are roughly 56,000 clones, more than 75% of them singletons; the top ten hold around 8.3%. The time point denotes: after dendritic cell vaccination, including at tumor progression/relapse. The sample was blood, taken after dendritic cell vaccination. The receptor set was obtained from a human donor with glioblastoma.

The chain employs TRBV14 and TRBJ1-5; 8 nucleotides align to TRBD1. After removal of 4 bases from V and 9 bases from J, the junction contained 5 bases not matched to a gene. CDR3 size: 13 residues. Per germline, CDR1 SGHDN and CDR2 FVKESK. CDR3 DNA sequence: TGTGCCAGCAGCCTGACAGGGGAGCGGCCCCAGCATTTT. Amino acid sequence: CASSLTGERPQHF.

This chain joins TRBV30 and TRBJ1-1, with 7 bases fitting TRBD1. Germline values: CDR1 GTSNPN, CDR2 SVGIG (reference sequence). The CDR3 totals 14 residues. J was trimmed by 4 bases and V by 2 bases; bases with no gene match: 7. The CDR3 DNA follows: TGTGCCTGGAGTATCTTCAGGGGGGCCACTGAAGCTTTCTTT. Its translation: CAWSIFRGATEAFF.

This clone was counted once. The CDR3 reads CASSATLAGGHNEQFF. DNA for the CDR3: TGTGCCAGCAGCGCGACACTAGCGGGGGGACACAATGAGCAGTTCTTC. The J gene is TRBJ2-1, the V gene TRBV7-2; 12 nucleotides line up with TRBD2. The CDR3 consists of 16 residues. V was pared by 5 bases and J by 5 bases, with 7 bases of the junction left unmatched. Germline-derived CDR1 and CDR2 are SGHTA and FQGNSA.

The chain links TRBV9 to TRBJ1-5; 7 bases fit TRBD1. Trimming cost V 0 bases and J 9 bases; bases outside gene matches: 6. This CDR3 is 14 amino acids long. The germline CDR1 and CDR2 sequences are SGDLS and YYNGEE. DNA for the CDR3: TGTGCCAGCAGCGTAGGGTCAGGGGGGCCGCCCCAGCATTTT. Translated, it gives CASSVGSGGPPQHF.

The chain joins TRBV6-5 to TRBJ2-2; D possibly corresponds to TRBD1 (6 bases). The V gene's germline CDR1 is MNHEY and CDR2 SVGAGI. V lost 5 bases and J 5 bases, leaving 9 bases between the germline ends. This CDR3 region has 13 residues. The CDR3 sequence: CASSRTVTGELFF. The DNA for the CDR3 is TGTGCCAGCAGTAGGACAGTTACCGGGGAGCTGTTTTTT.

This chain connects TRBV7-9 to TRBJ2-7, with a tentative D call TRBD2 (5 bases). Trimming stripped 2 bases from V and 5 bases from J, with 10 bases between. CDR3 length equals 13 residues. Germline-derived CDR1 and CDR2 are SEHNR and FQNEAQ (reference sequence). The CDR3 sequence is CASSLPLAHEQYF. The CDR3 nucleotides are TGTGCCAGCAGCTTACCCCTAGCACACGAGCAGTACTTC.

This sequence joins TRBV2 and TRBJ1-1; D possibly corresponds to TRBD1 (5 bases). V was clipped by 4 bases and J by 9 bases, with 18 bases between them. This CDR3 comprises 14 residues. From germline, CDR1 is SNHLY and CDR2 FYNNEI. Written as DNA, the CDR3 is TGTGCCAGCAGTGGAGAGGCAGGGTCGTCTAAAGCTTTCTTT. This encodes CASSGEAGSSKAFF.

The V gene is TRBV7-2, the J gene TRBJ1-2; no clear D gene. V lost 1 base and J lost 8, with 11 bases in between. CDR3 length: 13 residues. In germline, CDR1 is SGHTA, CDR2 FQGNSA. Here the CDR3 reads CASSLGEGPGYTF. DNA of the CDR3: TGTGCCAGCAGCTTAGGGGAGGGCCCCGGCTACACCTTC.

The chain uses TRBV5-1 and TRBJ2-4, with TRBD1 matching 12 bases. CDR1 and CDR2 (germline): SGHRS, YFSETQ. The CDR3 is 16 residues long. With V trimmed by 0 bases and J by 8 bases, 6 bases remained unmatched. The CDR3 region is CASSLGDRGLGYIQYF. CDR3 nucleotide sequence: TGCGCCAGCAGCTTGGGGGACAGGGGGCTGGGATACATTCAGTACTTC.

The V and J genes are TRBV29-1 and TRBJ2-5; 11 nucleotides align to TRBD2. CDR1 is SQVTM, CDR2 ANQGSEA, per germline. Losses at the gene ends were 4 bases for V and 4 bases for J; bases not matched to a gene: 2. This CDR3 has 13 residues. In DNA form, the CDR3 reads TGCAGCGTTGCTAGCGGGGGGCCAGAGACCCAGTACTTC. The encoded protein is CSVASGGPETQYF. Based on the CDR3 plus reference TRBV29-1 and TRBJ2-5, the full variable domain is SAVISQKPSRDICQRGTSLTIQCQVDSQVTMMFWYRQQPGQSLTLIATANQGSEATYESGFVIDKFPISRPNLTFSTLTVSNMSPEDSSIYLCSVASGGPETQYFGPGTRLLVL.

The V call is TRBV6-5, the J call TRBJ2-7; possibly TRBD1 for D (6 bases). V was clipped by 6 bases and J by 4 bases, with 13 bases between them. The CDR3 is made up of 13 amino acids. From germline, CDR1 is MNHEY and CDR2 SVGAGI. The CDR3 sequence is CASSSHQGYEQYF. CDR3 in DNA: TGTGCCAGCAGCTCACACCAGGGGTACGAGCAGTACTTC.

This clone was seen just once. The gene calls are TRBV4-3 and TRBJ1-1; 7 bases line up with TRBD1. Trimming removed 3 bases from V and 5 bases from J; junction bases left unmatched: 6. CDR3 size: 14 residues. The germline CDR1 and CDR2 sequences are LGHNA and YSLEER. In DNA form, the CDR3 reads TGCGCCAGCAGCCAGGTTAACAGGGGAACTGAAGCTTTCTTT. As protein: CASSQVNRGTEAFF.

The genes are TRBV4-3 and TRBJ2-7; 9 nucleotides match TRBD1. The trim removed 3 bases at V and 4 bases at J, leaving 7 bases unmatched. The CDR3 totals 15 residues. Germline assignment: CDR1 LGHNA and CDR2 YSLEER. The CDR3 loop is CASSQPGQGPYEQYF. The CDR3 DNA is TGCGCCAGCAGCCAGCCGGGACAGGGCCCTTACGAGCAGTACTTC.

This chain connects TRBV27 to TRBJ2-3; 8 bases agree with TRBD2. With 5 bases clipped from V and 3 bases from J, the junction kept 7 bases outside the gene matches. Germline V lookup: CDR1 MNHEY, CDR2 SMNVEV (reference sequence). This CDR3 contains 15 residues. DNA for the CDR3: TGTGCCAGCAGTAAGCGGGGGACTCGGACAGATACGCAGTATTTT. Translated, it gives CASSKRGTRTDTQYF.

This chain connects TRBV7-8 to TRBJ1-1; D might be TRBD1 (5 bases). The CDR3 consists of 13 residues. Germline CDR1 is SGHVS and CDR2 is FQNEAQ. V lost 8 bases and J 1 base, leaving 11 bases between the germline ends. The CDR3 nucleotides read TGTGCCAGCTCTTCGGACAAGAACACTGAAGCTTTCTTT. It translates to CASSSDKNTEAFF.

V and J are TRBV2 and TRBJ2-3; TRBD2 matches at 11 bases. V dropped 2 bases and J dropped 1; count of bases not matched to a gene: 5. Germline V gene data show CDR1 as SNHLY and CDR2 as FYNNEI. The CDR3 extends over 17 amino acids. This CDR3 reads CASSEIRGLAGTDTQYF. DNA of the CDR3: TGTGCCAGCAGTGAAATTCGGGGACTAGCGGGCACAGATACGCAGTATTTT. The complete variable domain, with remaining parts taken from reference TRBV2 and TRBJ2-3, reads EPEVTQTPSHQVTQMGQEVILRCVPISNHLYFYWYRQILGQKVEFLVSFYNNEISEKSEIFDDQFSVERPDGSNFTLKIRSTKLEDSAMYFCASSEIRGLAGTDTQYFGPGTRLTVL.

In this sample, this clone turned up once. The J gene is TRBJ2-2, the V gene TRBV6-5; 8 bases fit TRBD1. J was trimmed by 5 bases and V by 6 bases; bases with no gene match: 5. This CDR3 is built from 14 residues. Germline loops: CDR1 MNHEY, CDR2 SVGAGI. The CDR3 spells CASRPDRETGELFF. The CDR3 DNA sequence: TGTGCCAGCAGGCCGGACAGGGAGACCGGGGAGCTGTTTTTT.

This rearrangement joins TRBV13 to TRBJ2-2; 14 nucleotides line up with TRBD2. This CDR3 comprises 18 residues. Germline CDR1 PRHDT, CDR2 FYEKMQ (reference sequence). V gave up 5 bases and J gave up 3 bases; unmatched junction bases: 8. The CDR3 bases are TGTGCCAGCAGCCCTACCCGGACTAGCGGGGGGTACACCGGGGAGCTGTTTTTT. Residues: CASSPTRTSGGYTGELFF. Full variable domain (missing parts from reference TRBV13 and TRBJ2-2): AAGVIQSPRHLIKEKRETATLKCYPIPRHDTVYWYQQGPGQDPQFLISFYEKMQSDKGSIPDRFSAQQFSDYHSELNMSSLELGDSALYFCASSPTRTSGGYTGELFFGEGSRLTVL.

This clone appeared a single time. The chain carries TRBV11-2 and TRBJ1-5; D gene unclear. This CDR3 region has 13 residues. Germline V gene sequence: CDR1 SGHAT, CDR2 FQNNGV. Trimming removed 3 bases from V and 4 bases from J, with 7 bases in between. The CDR3 region has the DNA TGTGCCAGCAGCTTGGGCAAGAATCAGCCCCAGCATTTT. It specifies CASSLGKNQPQHF.

This clone was detected only a few times. The chain is built from TRBV7-9 and TRBJ1-2; D possibly corresponds to TRBD1 (6 bases). The CDR3 has 16 amino acids. Trimming took off 5 bases at V and 7 bases at J, with 23 bases between the two ends. CDR1 and CDR2 (germline): SEHNR, FQNEAQ (reference sequence). CDR3 coding DNA: TGTGCCAGCAGCAACGGACAGTCTCTTGGATTTGGTGGCTACACCTTC. Amino acid sequence: CASSNGQSLGFGGYTF.